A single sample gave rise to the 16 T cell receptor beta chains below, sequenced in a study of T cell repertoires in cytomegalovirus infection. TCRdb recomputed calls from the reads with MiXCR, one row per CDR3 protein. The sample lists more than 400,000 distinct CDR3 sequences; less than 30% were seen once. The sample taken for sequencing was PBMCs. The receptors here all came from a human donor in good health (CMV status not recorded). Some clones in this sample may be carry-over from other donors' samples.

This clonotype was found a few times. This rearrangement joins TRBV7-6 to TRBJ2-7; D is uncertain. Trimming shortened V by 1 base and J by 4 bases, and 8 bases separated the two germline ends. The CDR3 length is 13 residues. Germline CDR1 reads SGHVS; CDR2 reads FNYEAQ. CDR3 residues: CASSLEVAYEQYF. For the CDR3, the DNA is TGTGCCAGCAGCTTAGAAGTCGCGTACGAGCAGTACTTC.

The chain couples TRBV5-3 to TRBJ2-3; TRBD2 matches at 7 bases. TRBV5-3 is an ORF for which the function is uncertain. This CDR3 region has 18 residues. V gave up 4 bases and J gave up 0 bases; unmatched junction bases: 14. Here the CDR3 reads CARSKPGLPPTSTDTQYF. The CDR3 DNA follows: TGTGCCAGAAGCAAACCGGGACTACCCCCGACTAGCACAGATACGCAGTATTTT.

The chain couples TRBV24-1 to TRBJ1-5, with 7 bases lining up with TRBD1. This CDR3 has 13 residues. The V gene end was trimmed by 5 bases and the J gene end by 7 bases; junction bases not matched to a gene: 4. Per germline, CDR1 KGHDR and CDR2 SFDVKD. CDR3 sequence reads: CATSVGGGQPQHF. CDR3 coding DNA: TGTGCCACCAGTGTAGGGGGCGGGCAGCCCCAGCATTTT.

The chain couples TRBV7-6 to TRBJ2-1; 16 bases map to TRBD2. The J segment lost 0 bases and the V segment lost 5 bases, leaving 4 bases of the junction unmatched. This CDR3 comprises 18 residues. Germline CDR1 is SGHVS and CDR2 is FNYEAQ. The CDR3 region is CASSRGLAGGSSYNEQFF. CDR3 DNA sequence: TGTGCCAGCAGCCGGGGACTAGCGGGAGGGAGCTCCTACAATGAGCAGTTCTTC. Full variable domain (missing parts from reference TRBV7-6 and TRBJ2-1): GAGVSQSPRYKVTKRGQDVALRCDPISGHVSLYWYRQALGQGPEFLTYFNYEAQQDKSGLPNDRFSAERPEGSISTLTIQRTEQRDSAMYRCASSRGLAGGSSYNEQFFGPGTRLTVL.

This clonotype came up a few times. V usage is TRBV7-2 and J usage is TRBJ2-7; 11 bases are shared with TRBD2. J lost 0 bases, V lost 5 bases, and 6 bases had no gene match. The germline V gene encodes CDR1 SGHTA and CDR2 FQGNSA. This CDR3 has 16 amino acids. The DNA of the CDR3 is TGTGCCAGCAGCCCTCCGGGACTAGCGGTCTCCTACGAGCAGTACTTC. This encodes CASSPPGLAVSYEQYF.

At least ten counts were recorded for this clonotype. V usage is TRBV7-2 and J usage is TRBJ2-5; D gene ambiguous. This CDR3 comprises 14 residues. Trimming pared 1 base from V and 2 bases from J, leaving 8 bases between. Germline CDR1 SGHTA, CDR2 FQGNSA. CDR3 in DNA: TGTGCCAGCAGCTTAGTGGTGGGGCAAGAGACCCAGTACTTC. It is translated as CASSLVVGQETQYF.

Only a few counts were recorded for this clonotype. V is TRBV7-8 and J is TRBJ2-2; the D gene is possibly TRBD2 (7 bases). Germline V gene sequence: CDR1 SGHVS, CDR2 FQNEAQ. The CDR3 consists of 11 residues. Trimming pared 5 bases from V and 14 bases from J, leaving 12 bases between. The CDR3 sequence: CASSGGGGLFF. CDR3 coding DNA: TGTGCCAGCAGCGGAGGGGGGGGCCTGTTTTTT.

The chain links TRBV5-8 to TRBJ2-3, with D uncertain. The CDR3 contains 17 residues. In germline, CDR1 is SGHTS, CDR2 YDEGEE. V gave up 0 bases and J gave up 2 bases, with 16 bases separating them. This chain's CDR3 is CASSLDDWRTFTDTQYF. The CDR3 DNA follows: TGTGCCAGCAGCTTGGATGACTGGAGAACCTTCACAGATACGCAGTATTTT.

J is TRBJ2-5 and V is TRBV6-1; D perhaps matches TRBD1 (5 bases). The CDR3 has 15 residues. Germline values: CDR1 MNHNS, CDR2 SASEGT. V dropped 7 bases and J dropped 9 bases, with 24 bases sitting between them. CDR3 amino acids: CASIIQPDSFEAQYF. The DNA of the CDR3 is TGTGCCAGCATAATCCAACCCGACAGTTTTGAGGCCCAGTACTTC.

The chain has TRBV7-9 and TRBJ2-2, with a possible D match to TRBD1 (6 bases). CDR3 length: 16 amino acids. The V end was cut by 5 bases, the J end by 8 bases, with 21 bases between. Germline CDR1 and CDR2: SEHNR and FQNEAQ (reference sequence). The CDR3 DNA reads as TGTGCCAGCAGCAACTGGGGATATAGCACAGGGGGGGAGCTGTTTTTT. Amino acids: CASSNWGYSTGGELFF.

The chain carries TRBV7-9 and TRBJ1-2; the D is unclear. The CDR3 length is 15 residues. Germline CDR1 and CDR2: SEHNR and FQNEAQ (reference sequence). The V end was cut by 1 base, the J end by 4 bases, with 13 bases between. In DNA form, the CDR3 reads TGTGCCAGCAGCTTAGTAGAGACTATGGGCTATGGCTACACCTTC. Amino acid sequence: CASSLVETMGYGYTF.

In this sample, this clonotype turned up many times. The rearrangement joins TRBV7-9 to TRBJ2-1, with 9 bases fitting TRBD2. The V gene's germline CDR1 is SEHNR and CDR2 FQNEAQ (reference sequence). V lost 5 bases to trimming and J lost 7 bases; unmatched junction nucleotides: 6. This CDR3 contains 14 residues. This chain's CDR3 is CASSLTSGANEQFF. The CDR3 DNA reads TGTGCCAGCAGCCTGACTAGCGGTGCGAATGAGCAGTTCTTC. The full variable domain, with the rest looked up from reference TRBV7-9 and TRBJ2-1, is DTGVSQNPRHKITKRGQNVTFRCDPISEHNRLYWYRQTLGQGPEFLTYFQNEAQLEKSRLLSDRFSAERPKGSFSTLEIQRTEQGDSAMYLCASSLTSGANEQFFGPGTRLTVL.

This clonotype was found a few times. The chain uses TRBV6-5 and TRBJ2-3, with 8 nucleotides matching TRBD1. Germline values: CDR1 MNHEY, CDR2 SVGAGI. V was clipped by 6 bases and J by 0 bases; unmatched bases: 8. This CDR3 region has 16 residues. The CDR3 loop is CASRRTGIISTDTQYF. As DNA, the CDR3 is TGTGCCAGCAGGAGGACAGGGATCATTAGCACAGATACGCAGTATTTT.

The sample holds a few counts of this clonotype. The CDR3 DNA sequence: TGTGCCAGCAGCGTAGCTACAAGGGGAGCGGGAGTCGTCAGCAATGAGCAGTTCTTC. Its translation is CASSVATRGAGVVSNEQFF. The chain couples TRBV9 to TRBJ2-1; 8 bases are a match to TRBD2. Germline-derived CDR1 and CDR2 are SGDLS and YYNGEE. The CDR3 totals 19 residues. J was trimmed by 6 bases and V by 0 bases; bases with no gene match: 17.

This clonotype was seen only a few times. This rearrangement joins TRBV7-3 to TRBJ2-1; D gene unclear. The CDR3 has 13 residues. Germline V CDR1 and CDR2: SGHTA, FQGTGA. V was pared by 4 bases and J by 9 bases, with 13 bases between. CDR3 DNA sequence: TGTGCCAGCAGCTCTGGGCCGAGGTTTGAGCAGTTCTTC. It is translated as CASSSGPRFEQFF.

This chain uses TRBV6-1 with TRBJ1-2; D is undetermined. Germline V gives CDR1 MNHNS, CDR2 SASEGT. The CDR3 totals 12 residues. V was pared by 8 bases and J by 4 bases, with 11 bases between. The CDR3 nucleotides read TGTGCCAGCGCGATGGGGTTCTATGGCTACACCTTC. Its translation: CASAMGFYGYTF.